This T cell receptor (beta chain) was identified during a study of early T cells in non-severe SARS-CoV-2 infection. V lost 3 bases and J 0 bases, leaving 12 bases between the germline ends. CDR1 MDHEN and CDR2 SYDVKM come from the germline V gene. The length of the CDR3 is 15 residues. From the 5' RACE reads, TCRdb called clonotypes with MiXCR, one entry per CDR3 protein. The sample has roughly 30,000 distinct CDR3 sequences, approximately 4.3% seen once. The sample holds many counts of this clonotype. This TCR was sampled from an adult who was a healthcare worker with PCR-confirmed SARS-CoV-2 infection or an uninfected control (not recorded which). This chain uses TRBV28 with TRBJ2-7; D is unresolved. Sequencing was done on a sample of whole blood. Here the CDR3 DNA reads TGTGCCAGCAGTTTTGTGGCCCTGAGCTCCTACGAGCAGTACTTC. It specifies CASSFVALSSYEQYF.